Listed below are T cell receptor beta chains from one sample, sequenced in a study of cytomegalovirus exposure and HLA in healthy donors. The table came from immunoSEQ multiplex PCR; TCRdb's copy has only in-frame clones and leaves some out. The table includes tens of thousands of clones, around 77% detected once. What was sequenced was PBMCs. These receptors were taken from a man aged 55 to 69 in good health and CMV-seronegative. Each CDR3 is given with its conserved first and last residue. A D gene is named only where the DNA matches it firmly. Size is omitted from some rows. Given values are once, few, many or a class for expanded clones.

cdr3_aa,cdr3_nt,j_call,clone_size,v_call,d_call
CASSSPLRGGAGQYF,TGTGCCAGCAGTTCCCCCCTGAGAGGGGGCGCGGGGCAGTACTTC,TRBJ2-7,.,TRBV28,TRBD1
CASSLQGAVDEQFF,TGTGCCAGTAGTCTACAGGGGGCGGTGGATGAGCAGTTCTTC,TRBJ2-1,.,TRBV19,TRBD1
CASSPPGLISYEQYF,TGTGCCAGCAGCCCCCCGGGACTGATATCCTACGAGCAGTACTTC,TRBJ2-7,.,TRBV6-5,.
CASSPDRDLVYGYTF,TGTGCCAGCAGTCCCGACAGGGACCTGGTATATGGCTACACCTTC,TRBJ1-2,.,TRBV5-8,TRBD1
CASSPMGGASSYNEQFF,TGCGCCAGCAGCCCGATGGGTGGGGCCTCTTCCTACAATGAGCAGTTCTTC,TRBJ2-1,once,TRBV5-1,.
CASSLGLAGPPGNEQFF,TGTGCCAGCAGCCTAGGACTAGCGGGACCGCCGGGCAATGAGCAGTTCTTC,TRBJ2-1,once,TRBV7-6,TRBD2
CASGSGTGSGNTIYF,TGTGCCAGCGGGTCCGGTACAGGGTCGGGAAACACCATATATTTT,TRBJ1-3,.,TRBV11-2,.
CASSVVERTREQYF,TGTGCCAGCAGCGTAGTAGAACGGACTCGAGAGCAGTACTTC,TRBJ2-7,.,TRBV9,.
CASPERAPQHF,TGTGCCAGCCCCGAACGAGCGCCCCAGCATTTT,TRBJ1-5,.,TRBV6-5,.
CASSQGTRNTEAFF,TGCGCCAGCAGCCAAGGAACCAGAAACACTGAAGCTTTCTTT,TRBJ1-1,.,TRBV4-1,.
CASSGTGGGQPQHF,TGCGCCAGCAGTGGGACAGGGGGCGGTCAGCCCCAGCATTTT,TRBJ1-5,.,TRBV10-2,TRBD1
CASSWGTGMGRAFF,TGTGCCAGCAGCTGGGGGACAGGAATGGGACGAGCTTTCTTT,TRBJ1-1,.,TRBV7-8,TRBD1
CASLRGGEQYF,TGTGCCAGCTTACGGGGGGGCGAGCAGTACTTC,TRBJ2-7,.,TRBV27,TRBD2
CASRRQPQHF,TGTGCCAGCAGGCGTCAGCCCCAGCATTTT,TRBJ1-5,few,TRBV6-6,.
CASHTPYGGENIQYF,TGTGCCAGCCACACCCCCTACGGGGGAGAAAACATTCAGTACTTC,TRBJ2-4,.,TRBV6-1,.
CAWSVRDRGRGNTEAFF,TGTGCCTGGAGTGTAAGGGACAGGGGGCGAGGGAACACTGAAGCTTTCTTT,TRBJ1-1,.,TRBV30,TRBD1
CASSFSGTRLKEEQFF,TGTGCCAGCAGCTTTTCCGGGACAAGGCTTAAAGAGGAGCAGTTCTTC,TRBJ2-1,once,TRBV7-9,.
CASSATGEWDEQYF,TGTGCCAGTAGTGCCACGGGGGAATGGGACGAGCAGTACTTC,TRBJ2-7,.,TRBV19,.
CASSSDREAFF,TGTGCCAGCAGTAGCGACAGGGAAGCTTTCTTT,TRBJ1-1,.,TRBV28,.
CASSSSPGPLTEQYF,TGTGCCAGCAGCTCGAGTCCGGGTCCCTTAACCGAGCAGTACTTC,TRBJ2-7,few,TRBV7-2,.
CASSSSRDSLNYGYTF,TGTGCCAGCAGCTCAAGCCGGGACAGCCTTAACTATGGCTACACCTTC,TRBJ1-2,.,TRBV7-8,TRBD1
CASSEVANSPLHF,TGTGCCAGCAGTGAGGTAGCTAATTCACCCCTCCACTTT,TRBJ1-6,.,TRBV2,.
CASSLDPNSYEQYF,TGCGCCAGCAGCTTGGACCCAAACTCCTACGAGCAGTACTTC,TRBJ2-7,once,TRBV5-1,.
CASRILAGPFAGEQYF,TGTGCCAGCAGGATTCTGGCGGGACCTTTCGCAGGCGAGCAGTACTTC,TRBJ2-7,.,TRBV7-8,.
CASSPGQGLTGELFF,TGTGCCAGCAGCCCCGGACAGGGACTCACCGGGGAGCTGTTTTTT,TRBJ2-2,.,TRBV7-2,TRBD1
CASSYAGDSSYEQYF,TGTGCCAGCAGCTATGCCGGGGATTCCTCCTACGAGCAGTACTTC,TRBJ2-7,few,TRBV13,.
CASSVETSGVQETQYF,TGTGCCAGCAGCGTAGAGACTAGCGGGGTTCAAGAGACCCAGTACTTC,TRBJ2-5,.,TRBV9,TRBD2
CASSHPGGKETQYF,TGCGCCAGCAGCCACCCAGGGGGCAAAGAGACCCAGTACTTC,TRBJ2-5,once,TRBV4-1,TRBD1
CASSHDRGVDTQYF,TGTGCCAGCAGTCACGACAGGGGTGTAGATACGCAGTATTTT,TRBJ2-3,.,TRBV2,TRBD1
CASSIGGTGHTGELFF,TGCGCCAGCAGCATCGGGGGGACAGGCCACACCGGGGAGCTGTTTTTT,TRBJ2-2,few,TRBV5-1,.
CASSATGTLTNYGYTF,TGTGCCAGCAGCGCGACAGGGACTCTTACTAACTATGGCTACACCTTC,TRBJ1-2,.,TRBV11-2,TRBD1
CASSRTGRGEAFF,TGTGCCAGCAGCAGAACAGGAAGGGGCGAAGCTTTCTTT,TRBJ1-1,.,TRBV7-3,.
CAWKLGAGGYTF,TGTGCCTGGAAGCTAGGGGCGGGAGGCTACACCTTC,TRBJ1-2,.,TRBV30,.
CASSVDRYSNQPQHF,TGTGCCAGCAGTGTCGACAGATATAGCAATCAGCCCCAGCATTTT,TRBJ1-5,once,TRBV28,.
CASSQDRPAGAQATQYF,TGCGCCAGCAGCCAAGACCGACCAGCGGGGGCCCAAGCGACCCAGTACTTC,TRBJ2-5,.,TRBV4-1,TRBD2
CSVEEGVGTGGIDEQFF,TGCAGCGTTGAAGAGGGCGTGGGGACAGGGGGCATCGATGAGCAGTTCTTC,TRBJ2-1,.,TRBV29-1,TRBD1
CASSPVRGAGEGETQYF,TGTGCCAGCAGCCCCGTACGCGGAGCGGGGGAAGGTGAGACCCAGTACTTC,TRBJ2-5,few,TRBV4-2,TRBD2
CASGGQGIEAFF,TGTGCCAGCGGTGGACAGGGAATTGAAGCTTTCTTT,TRBJ1-1,.,TRBV6-5,TRBD1
CASSQGGWGAYEQYF,TGCGCCAGCAGCCAAGGGGGATGGGGGGCCTACGAGCAGTACTTC,TRBJ2-7,.,TRBV4-1,.
CASSLGTSGGFDEQFF,TGTGCCAGCAGCCTTGGGACTAGCGGGGGGTTCGATGAGCAGTTCTTC,TRBJ2-1,.,TRBV7-9,TRBD2
CASSLMLAGGNTGELFF,TGTGCCAGCAGCTTAATGCTAGCGGGTGGGAACACCGGGGAGCTGTTTTTT,TRBJ2-2,.,TRBV7-6,TRBD2
CASSLGGITYNEQFF,TGTGCCAGCAGCCTGGGAGGGATCACCTACAATGAGCAGTTCTTC,TRBJ2-1,.,TRBV28,TRBD2